The 4 T cell receptor beta chains given below trace back to one sample, sequenced in a study of T cells in localized non-small cell lung cancer. The data were produced by immunoSEQ multiplex PCR, yet TCRdb's version contains in-frame clones alone and is incomplete. The sample contains fewer than 35,000 clones, roughly 90% of which appear only once. The source material was peripheral blood, sampled before any cancer treatment. These receptors came from a man aged 40 to 70 with stage I lung adenocarcinoma.

This chain uses TRBV9 with TRBJ2-7; no clear D. The V gene's germline CDR1 is SGDLS and CDR2 YYNGEE. The CDR3 is made up of 13 amino acids. Trimming took 0 bases from V and 2 from J, leaving 6 bases between them. CDR3 protein: CASSVGLTYEQYF. The CDR3 nucleotides read TGTGCCAGCAGCGTAGGATTGACCTACGAGCAGTACTTC.

This chain links TRBV7-9 with TRBJ1-6; the D is unclear. Germline V gene lookup returns CDR1 SEHNR and CDR2 FQNEAQ (reference sequence). The V end lost 4 bases, the J end lost 8 bases, and 18 bases lay between the germline ends. The CDR3 spans 16 residues. Here the CDR3 reads CASSSRVTFRDSPLHF. The DNA for the CDR3 is TGTGCCAGCAGCTCCCGGGTGACATTCCGGGATTCACCCCTCCACTTT.

This rearrangement joins TRBV18 to TRBJ1-5; 7 bases match TRBD1. CDR3 size: 14 residues. Germline values: CDR1 KGHSH, CDR2 LQKENI. V dropped 0 bases and J dropped 6; count of bases not matched to a gene: 2. Here the CDR3 DNA reads TGTGCCAGCTCACCACCGCCAGGGGGTCAGCCCCAGCATTTT. Encoded protein: CASSPPPGGQPQHF.

V gene TRBV7-6 combines with J gene TRBJ2-7, with D possibly matching TRBD2 (6 bases). The CDR3 is 13 residues long. Trimming left V 3 bases short and J 4 bases short, with 10 bases between. Germline V gene data show CDR1 as SGHVS and CDR2 as FNYEAQ. The CDR3 reads CASSLGTQYEQYF. CDR3 nucleotide sequence: TGTGCCAGCAGCTTGGGGACTCAATACGAGCAGTACTTC.